The 28 T cell receptor beta chains listed next were all sequenced from one sample in a study of blood T cell repertoires in COVID-19. Sequencing was performed with immunoSEQ multiplex PCR; in TCRdb, only in-frame clones are kept and a portion is missing. This sample has 85,000 to 100,000 clones; about 81% occur once, and the top ten carry 15% to 20%. Source material: peripheral blood. The receptors derive from an older woman with acute or convalescent COVID-19.

The chain combines TRBV29-1 with TRBJ1-2, with D possibly TRBD1 on 5 matching bases. With 6 bases removed from V and 8 bases from J, the gap between germline ends came to 19 bases. The germline CDR1 and CDR2 sequences are SQVTM and ANQGSEA. The CDR3 has 13 amino acids. The CDR3 here is CSVFTGLSEGYTF. CDR3 bases: TGCAGCGTGTTCACGGGACTATCGGAGGGCTACACCTTC.

This chain joins TRBV12-5 and TRBJ2-5; TRBD2 aligns across 16 bases. The CDR3 sequence is 18 residues long. Germline lookup yields CDR1 LGHNT and CDR2 FRNRAP. V trimming: 6 bases; J trimming: 5 bases; junction bases outside the gene matches: 12. The CDR3 here is CASGRAGTSGGATETQYF. In DNA, the CDR3 is TGTGCTAGTGGCCGGGCCGGGACTAGCGGGGGGGCCACGGAGACCCAGTACTTC.

The V call is TRBV30, the J call TRBJ1-2; a weak D match, TRBD1 (5 bases). Trimming took 4 bases from V and 2 from J, leaving 11 bases between them. Germline values: CDR1 GTSNPN, CDR2 SVGIG (reference sequence). The CDR3 spans 13 residues. CDR3 protein: CAWTGKFNYGYTF. CDR3 DNA sequence: TGTGCCTGGACAGGGAAATTCAACTATGGCTACACCTTC.

This clone was found a few times. This chain uses TRBV24-1 with TRBJ1-3; D gene unclear. Germline V gives CDR1 KGHDR, CDR2 SFDVKD. The CDR3 spans 16 residues. Trimming pared 0 bases from V and 0 bases from J, leaving 8 bases between. The CDR3 sequence: CATSDLGQLSGNTIYF. The DNA of the CDR3 is TGTGCCACCAGTGATTTGGGGCAGCTCTCTGGAAACACCATATATTTT.

This chain uses TRBV27 with TRBJ1-2; 8 bases are shared with TRBD1. The CDR3 contains 15 residues. In germline, CDR1 is MNHEY, CDR2 SMNVEV (reference sequence). Trimming took 4 bases from V and 5 from J; bases not matched to a gene: 9. The CDR3 DNA reads as TGTGCCAGCAGTTCCCAGGGGGCAGGAGAATATGGCTACACCTTC. Residues: CASSSQGAGEYGYTF.

In DNA form, the CDR3 reads TGTGCCAGTAGCTATGCCGGGGGGGGAGGGCAGCCCCAGCATTTT. The encoded protein is CASSYAGGGGQPQHF. V gene TRBV19 combines with J gene TRBJ1-5; TRBD1 is a possible D gene (5 bases). This CDR3 is 15 amino acids long. Trimming left V 6 bases short and J 7 bases short, with 19 bases between. The germline V gene has CDR1 LNHDA and CDR2 SQIVND (reference sequence). Complete variable domain (other parts from reference TRBV19 and TRBJ1-5): DGGITQSPKYLFRKEGQNVTLSCEQNLNHDAMYWYRQDPGQGLRLIYYSQIVNDFQKGDIAEGYSVSREKKESFPLTVTSAQKNPTAFYLCASSYAGGGGQPQHFGDGTRLSIL.

This chain connects TRBV15 to TRBJ2-7; TRBD2 agrees at 15 bases. The V and J ends lost 3 bases and 1 base, in that order; junction bases with no gene match: 7. CDR3 length: 18 residues. CDR1 and CDR2 (germline): LNHNV, YYDKDF (reference sequence). CDR3 region: CATSRGTSGGTQSYEQYF. The CDR3, as DNA: TGTGCCACCAGCAGGGGGACTAGCGGGGGGACGCAATCCTACGAGCAGTACTTC.

V gene TRBV3-1 (or the pseudogene TRBV3-2) combines with J gene TRBJ2-3, with TRBD2 identical over 9 bases. Germline CDR1 and CDR2: LGHDT and YNNKEL (reference sequence). Trimming removed 4 bases from V and 5 bases from J; junction bases left unmatched: 4. The CDR3 has 14 residues. The chain's CDR3 is CASSRRGGVDTQYF. The CDR3 DNA follows: TGTGCCAGCAGCCGGCGGGGGGGCGTAGATACGCAGTATTTT.

The CDR3 DNA is TGTGCCAGCAGCTTTAACAATGAGCAGTTCTTC. This sequence encodes CASSFNNEQFF. The rearrangement links TRBV7-8 to TRBJ2-1, with D unresolved. Trimming left V 3 bases short and J 5 bases short, with 2 bases between. Germline assignment: CDR1 SGHVS and CDR2 FQNEAQ. This CDR3 comprises 11 residues.

CDR3 region: CSAGQGSNSPLHF. DNA for the CDR3: TGCAGCGCAGGACAGGGTTCTAATTCACCCCTCCACTTT. The chain uses TRBV29-1 and TRBJ1-6; 8 bases fit TRBD1. Losses at the gene ends were 7 bases for V and 6 bases for J; bases not matched to a gene: 5. This CDR3 has 13 amino acids. In germline, CDR1 is SQVTM, CDR2 ANQGSEA. The full variable domain, completed using reference TRBV29-1 and TRBJ1-6, is SAVISQKPSRDICQRGTSLTIQCQVDSQVTMMFWYRQQPGQSLTLIATANQGSEATYESGFVIDKFPISRPNLTFSTLTVSNMSPEDSSIYLCSAGQGSNSPLHFGNGTRLTVT.

V and J are TRBV2 and TRBJ1-2; no clear D gene. In germline, CDR1 is SNHLY, CDR2 FYNNEI. The length of the CDR3 is 12 residues. With 0 bases removed from V and 12 bases from J, the gap between germline ends came to 11 bases. This CDR3 reads CASSEARGGNTF. In nucleotides, the CDR3 is TGTGCCAGCAGTGAAGCCCGGGGAGGAAACACCTTC.

This chain connects TRBV29-1 to TRBJ1-4, with TRBD1 matching 10 bases. V lost 5 bases to trimming and J lost 8 bases; unmatched junction nucleotides: 8. This CDR3 has 14 residues. Germline V lookup: CDR1 SQVTM, CDR2 ANQGSEA. The CDR3 sequence is CSVFEAGQGEKLFF. The CDR3 DNA sequence: TGCAGCGTTTTTGAAGCGGGACAGGGGGAAAAACTGTTTTTT.

The V and J genes are TRBV7-2 and TRBJ1-6, with 7 positions matching TRBD1. V lost 6 bases and J lost 7; bases outside the gene matches: 6. The CDR3 contains 14 residues. CDR1 is SGHTA, CDR2 FQGNSA, per germline. The CDR3 nucleotides are TGTGCCAGCAGTCGCAGGGGGAGGAATTCACCCCTCCACTTT. This encodes CASSRRGRNSPLHF.

The chain joins TRBV4-2 to TRBJ2-1; TRBD2 might be the D (7 bases). The germline V gene has CDR1 LGHNA and CDR2 YNFKEQ. The CDR3 covers 16 residues. V lost 4 bases to trimming and J lost 0 bases, with 13 bases between them. This CDR3 is CASSPVGGGSYNEQFF. CDR3 nucleotides: TGTGCCAGCAGCCCGGTAGGGGGGGGCTCCTACAATGAGCAGTTCTTC.

The chain has TRBV19 and TRBJ1-1; 10 bases line up with TRBD1. Germline lookup yields CDR1 LNHDA and CDR2 SQIVND (reference sequence). The CDR3 length is 12 residues. V lost 4 bases, J lost 11 bases, and 4 bases stayed unmatched. CDR3: CASSTGQGGAFF. In nucleotides, the CDR3 is TGTGCCAGTAGTACCGGACAGGGGGGGGCTTTCTTT.

The gene calls are TRBV4-1 and TRBJ1-4; 7 bases fit TRBD1. Germline values: CDR1 MGHRA, CDR2 YSYEKL. After removal of 4 bases from V and 5 bases from J, the junction contained 1 base not matched to a gene. CDR3 size: 13 residues. CDR3 coding DNA: TGCGCCAGCAGCCGGGGACAGAATGAAAAACTGTTTTTT. Protein product: CASSRGQNEKLFF.

The chain recombines TRBV28 with TRBJ1-5; 9 bases are shared with TRBD1. J was trimmed by 7 bases and V by 5 bases; bases with no gene match: 15. The germline V gene encodes CDR1 MDHEN and CDR2 SYDVKM. The CDR3 contains 17 residues. The CDR3 sequence: CASSQPRDRELGQPQHF. The CDR3 DNA reads TGTGCCAGCAGTCAACCCAGGGACAGGGAATTAGGACAGCCCCAGCATTTT. The variable domain in full, with the rest retrieved from reference TRBV28 and TRBJ1-5, is DVKVTQSSRYLVKRTGEKVFLECVQDMDHENMFWYRQDPGLGLRLIYFSYDVKMKEKGDIPEGYSVSREKKERFSLILESASTNQTSMYLCASSQPRDRELGQPQHFGDGTRLSIL.

The J gene is TRBJ1-4, the V gene TRBV16; D gene unclear. V was trimmed by 6 bases and J by 0 bases, leaving 8 bases between them. The CDR3 is made up of 14 amino acids. CDR1 is KGHSY, CDR2 FQNENV, per germline. The CDR3 DNA is TGTGCCAGCAGTCCTGGAGCAACTAATGAAAAACTGTTTTTT. Translated: CASSPGATNEKLFF.

The chain joins TRBV6-2 or TRBV6-3 to TRBJ2-3, with D tentatively TRBD2 (7 bases). The germline gives CDR1 MNHEY, CDR2 SVGEGT. V lost 5 bases and J 0 bases, leaving 18 bases between the germline ends. The CDR3 contains 17 residues. CDR3 bases: TGTGCCAGCAGTCCCGGGGATGGGGGGGCTAGCACAGATACGCAGTATTTT. This gives the protein CASSPGDGGASTDTQYF.

The chain employs TRBV18 and TRBJ2-1, with D hard to call. V lost 5 bases and J lost 9, with 17 bases in between. The CDR3 length is 14 residues. Germline V gene sequence: CDR1 KGHSH, CDR2 LQKENI. This CDR3 reads CASSFSDRLGEQFF. CDR3 DNA: TGTGCCAGCTCATTCAGTGACCGGCTAGGTGAGCAGTTCTTC.

The V call is TRBV7-2, the J call TRBJ2-6; no definite D call. The ends were cut back, 5 bases at V and 13 bases at J, with 15 bases in the middle. The germline gives CDR1 SGHTA, CDR2 FQGNSA. The CDR3 extends over 13 amino acids. The CDR3 here is CASSPATVIVLTF. Here the CDR3 DNA reads TGTGCCAGCAGCCCCGCTACAGTAATAGTCCTGACTTTC.

This rearrangement joins TRBV7-3 to TRBJ2-2, with D perhaps matching TRBD2 (5 bases). This CDR3 has 15 residues. The germline V and J ends were trimmed by 5 bases and 7 bases, with 17 bases remaining between them. Per the germline V gene, CDR1 is SGHTA and CDR2 is FQGTGA. Written as DNA, the CDR3 is TGTGCCAGCAGCCGAGGACTCCTACCGAGCGGGGAGCTGTTTTTT. Translating it yields CASSRGLLPSGELFF. The complete variable domain, with remaining parts taken from reference TRBV7-3 and TRBJ2-2, reads GAGVSQTPSNKVTEKGKYVELRCDPISGHTALYWYRQSLGQGPEFLIYFQGTGAADDSGLPNDRFFAVRPEGSVSTLKIQRTERGDSAVYLCASSRGLLPSGELFFGEGSRLTVL.

The genes are TRBV9 and TRBJ1-4, with TRBD1 matching over 8 bases. With 0 bases clipped from V and 7 bases from J, the junction kept 5 bases outside the gene matches. CDR3 length equals 15 residues. Germline V CDR1 and CDR2: SGDLS, YYNGEE. The CDR3 here is CASSVEGQGGEKLFF. The CDR3 DNA reads TGTGCCAGCAGCGTAGAAGGACAGGGCGGTGAAAAACTGTTTTTT.

There are many counts of this clone. Additional DNA sequences in this sample encode the identical CDR3. The chain has TRBV7-2 and TRBJ2-7; 7 bases match TRBD1. The V gene end was trimmed by 3 bases and the J gene end by 0 bases; junction bases not matched to a gene: 5. CDR3 length equals 15 residues. The germline V gene encodes CDR1 SGHTA and CDR2 FQGNSA. The CDR3 DNA is TGTGCCAGCAGCTTCGGGGACAGAAGCTCCTACGAGCAGTACTTC. Translated, it gives CASSFGDRSSYEQYF.

The chain recombines TRBV28 with TRBJ2-2; 7 bases align to TRBD1. With 5 bases clipped from V and 4 bases from J, the junction kept 7 bases outside the gene matches. Germline CDR1 MDHEN, CDR2 SYDVKM. This CDR3 spans 15 amino acids. CDR3 bases: TGTGCCAGCAGTCCAGGGGGATGGCGCACCGGGGAGCTGTTTTTT. Residues: CASSPGGWRTGELFF. The whole variable domain, remainder taken from reference TRBV28 and TRBJ2-2, is DVKVTQSSRYLVKRTGEKVFLECVQDMDHENMFWYRQDPGLGLRLIYFSYDVKMKEKGDIPEGYSVSREKKERFSLILESASTNQTSMYLCASSPGGWRTGELFFGEGSRLTVL.

The CDR3 region is CASSFHNRVRETQYF. The CDR3 DNA reads TGTGCCAGCAGTTTCCATAACAGGGTGAGAGAGACCCAGTACTTC. The chain recombines TRBV28 with TRBJ2-5, with a possible D match to TRBD1 (6 bases). The CDR3 totals 15 residues. Per germline, CDR1 MDHEN and CDR2 SYDVKM. Trimming took off 3 bases at V and 4 bases at J, with 15 bases between the two ends. The full variable domain, rest sourced from reference TRBV28 and TRBJ2-5, is DVKVTQSSRYLVKRTGEKVFLECVQDMDHENMFWYRQDPGLGLRLIYFSYDVKMKEKGDIPEGYSVSREKKERFSLILESASTNQTSMYLCASSFHNRVRETQYFGPGTRLLVL.

The DNA for the CDR3 is TGTGCCAGCAGCTCCTACACAGATACGCAGTATTTT. Its protein is CASSSYTDTQYF. The rearrangement joins TRBV11-3 to TRBJ2-3; D is unresolved. Germline V gene lookup returns CDR1 SGHNT and CDR2 YENEEA. The CDR3 has 12 amino acids. Deletions cut 4 bases from V and 2 bases from J, with 4 bases between.

V usage is TRBV19 and J usage is TRBJ2-3; the match to TRBD1 covers 7 bases. Germline V lookup: CDR1 LNHDA, CDR2 SQIVND (reference sequence). This CDR3 region has 16 residues. With 5 bases clipped from V and 1 base from J, the junction kept 9 bases outside the gene matches. CDR3 in DNA: TGTGCCAGTAGTCCCGACAGGGTCGGGGGCACAGATACGCAGTATTTT. As protein: CASSPDRVGGTDTQYF. The full variable domain, completed using reference TRBV19 and TRBJ2-3, is DGGITQSPKYLFRKEGQNVTLSCEQNLNHDAMYWYRQDPGQGLRLIYYSQIVNDFQKGDIAEGYSVSREKKESFPLTVTSAQKNPTAFYLCASSPDRVGGTDTQYFGPGTRLTVL.